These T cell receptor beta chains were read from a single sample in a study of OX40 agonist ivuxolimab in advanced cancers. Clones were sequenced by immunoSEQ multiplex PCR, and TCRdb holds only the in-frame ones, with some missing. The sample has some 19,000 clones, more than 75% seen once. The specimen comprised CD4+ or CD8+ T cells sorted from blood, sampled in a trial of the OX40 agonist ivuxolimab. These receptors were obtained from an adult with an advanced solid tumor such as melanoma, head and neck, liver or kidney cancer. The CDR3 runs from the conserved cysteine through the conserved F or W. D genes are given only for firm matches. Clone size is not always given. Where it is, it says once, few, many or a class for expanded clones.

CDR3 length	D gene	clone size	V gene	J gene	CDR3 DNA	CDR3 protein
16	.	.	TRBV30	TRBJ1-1	TGTGCCTGGAGTCCACCCTCGACGGATGTCCACACTGAAGCTTTCTTT	CAWSPPSTDVHTEAFF
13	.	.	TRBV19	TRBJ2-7	TGTGCCAGTAGTATGGTTAGCTCCTACGAGCAGTACTTC	CASSMVSSYEQYF
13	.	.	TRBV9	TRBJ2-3	TGTGCCAGCAGCGAACAATGGGCGGATACGCAGTATTTT	CASSEQWADTQYF
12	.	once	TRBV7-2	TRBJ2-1	TGTGCCAGCAGCTTTTCCGGCCCCGGACGCCTCTTC	CASSFSGPGRLF
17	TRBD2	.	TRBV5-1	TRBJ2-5	TGCGCCAGCAGCCTGTCGACTAGCGGGAGACACAAGGAGACCCAGTACTTC	CASSLSTSGRHKETQYF
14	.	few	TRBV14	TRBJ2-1	TGTGCCAGCAGCCGATACGGACAGCCTCGTGAGCAGTTCTTC	CASSRYGQPREQFF
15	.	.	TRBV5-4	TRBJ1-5	TGTGCCAGCAGCCAAGATCGGGGGGGAGCTCAGCCCCAGCATTTT	CASSQDRGGAQPQHF
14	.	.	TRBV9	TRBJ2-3	TGTGCCAGCAGCCCCTCGATTGGGGGAGATACGCAGTATTTT	CASSPSIGGDTQYF
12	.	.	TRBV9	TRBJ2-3	TGTGCCAGCAGCGTAGGTAGAGATACGCAGTATTTT	CASSVGRDTQYF
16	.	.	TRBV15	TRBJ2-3	TGTGCCACCAGCCCCCAGAGCGGTCGTAGCACAGATACGCAGTATTTT	CATSPQSGRSTDTQYF
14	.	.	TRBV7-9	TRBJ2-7	TGTGCCAGCAGCAACTCGACAGCCACCTACGAGCAGTACTTC	CASSNSTATYEQYF
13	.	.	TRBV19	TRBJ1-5	TGTGCCAGTAGTATCCTCCTGGGGGAGCCCCAGCATTTT	CASSILLGEPQHF
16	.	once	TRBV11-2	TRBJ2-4	TGTGCCAGCAGCTTATTCCGCAGGGGTGAGAAAAACATTCAGTACTTC	CASSLFRRGEKNIQYF
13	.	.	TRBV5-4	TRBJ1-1	TGTGCCAGCAGCTTGGCCGGCGGGAGGGAAGCTTTCTTT	CASSLAGGREAFF
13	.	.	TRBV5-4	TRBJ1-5	TGTGCCAGCAGCTACGGCAGCAATCAGCCCCAGCATTTT	CASSYGSNQPQHF
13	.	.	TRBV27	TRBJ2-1	TGTGCCAGCAGTTTGGGTGCGTACAATGAGCAGTTCTTC	CASSLGAYNEQFF
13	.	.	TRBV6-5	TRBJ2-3	TGTGCCAGCGGAAGGGGCAGCACAGATACGCAGTATTTT	CASGRGSTDTQYF
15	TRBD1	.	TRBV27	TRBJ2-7	TGTGCCAGCAGCCCGGTCGGACAGGGGGGCTACGAGCAGTACTTC	CASSPVGQGGYEQYF
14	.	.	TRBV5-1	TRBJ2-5	TGCGCCAGCAGCTTGGTATTGGGCCAAGAGACCCCGTACTTC	CASSLVLGQETPYF
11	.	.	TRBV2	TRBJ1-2	TGTGCCAGCACCGCGACTCATGGCTACACCTTC	CASTATHGYTF
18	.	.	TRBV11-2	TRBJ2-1	TGTGCCAGCAGCTTAGTAGGGCCCCGACTTAGCTCCTACAATGAGCAGTTCTTC	CASSLVGPRLSSYNEQFF
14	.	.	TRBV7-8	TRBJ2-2	TGTGCCAGCAGGGACGGGACGAACACCGGGGAGCTGTTTTTT	CASRDGTNTGELFF
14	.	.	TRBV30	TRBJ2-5	TGTGCCTGGAGCTCTAAGGTTGGCTATGGGGCCCAGTACTTC	CAWSSKVGYGAQYF
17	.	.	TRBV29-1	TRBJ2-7	TGCAGCGTTTATGTACGGGGCAGGGCGCCACTGGCCTACGAGCAGTACTTC	CSVYVRGRAPLAYEQYF
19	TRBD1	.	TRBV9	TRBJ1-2	TGTGCCAGCAGCGCGTGGCAAGGACAGGTTGGCACGAGCCACTATGGCTACACCTTC	CASSAWQGQVGTSHYGYTF
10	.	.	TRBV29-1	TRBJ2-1	TGCAGCGTTGGTTCCAATGAGCAGTTCTTC	CSVGSNEQFF
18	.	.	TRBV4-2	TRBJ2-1	TGTGCCAGCAGCCACGCTCTGGACTACCTGAGCTCCTACAATGAGCAGTTCTTC	CASSHALDYLSSYNEQFF
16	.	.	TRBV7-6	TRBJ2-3	TGTGCCAGCAGCTTAGCTTCGGGGGGCCAGCCAGATACGCAGTATTTT	CASSLASGGQPDTQYF
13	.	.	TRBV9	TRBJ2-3	TGTGCCAGCAGCGTCAAGATCACAGATACGCAGTATTTT	CASSVKITDTQYF
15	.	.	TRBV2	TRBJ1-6	TGTGCCAGCAGTGATATGTCCGGCGGGGATTCACCCCTCCACTTT	CASSDMSGGDSPLHF
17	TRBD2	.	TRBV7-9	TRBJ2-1	TGTGCCAGCAGCTTAGCATGGCGGCAGCGGGAGGTGGTTGAGCAGTTCTTC	CASSLAWRQREVVEQFF
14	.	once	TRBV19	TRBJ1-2	TGTGCCAGTGGACAGACCGACTACGTCTATGGCTACACCTTC	CASGQTDYVYGYTF
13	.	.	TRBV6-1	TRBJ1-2	TGTGCCTCCAACCCGTCGAGGGGTGGTGGCTACACCTTC	CASNPSRGGGYTF
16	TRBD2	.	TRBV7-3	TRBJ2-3	TGTGCCAGCAGCTTAAGGACTAGCGAGACCACAGATACGCAGTATTTT	CASSLRTSETTDTQYF
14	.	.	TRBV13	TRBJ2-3	TGTGCCAGCAGCTTAGGGCGACTGCTCGATACGCAGTATTTT	CASSLGRLLDTQYF
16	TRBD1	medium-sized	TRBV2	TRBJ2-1	TGTGCCAGCAATTCCGACAGGGGCGTTTCCTACAATGAGCAGTTCTTC	CASNSDRGVSYNEQFF
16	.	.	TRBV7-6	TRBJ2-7	TGTGCCAGCAGCTTAGTCAGGGGGGGGGTCTCCTACGAGCAGTACTTC	CASSLVRGGVSYEQYF
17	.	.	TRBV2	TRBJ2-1	TGTGCCAGCAGTGGTGGCTCTTTGTGGGTTAGGGACAATGAGCAGTTCTTC	CASSGGSLWVRDNEQFF
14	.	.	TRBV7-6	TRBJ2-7	TGTGCCAGCAGCTCTTCCAGGGTAGGCTACGAGCAGTACTTC	CASSSSRVGYEQYF
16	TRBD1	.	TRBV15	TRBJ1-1	TGTGCCACCAGCAGGGACTACAGGGGATGGAACACTGAAGCTTTCTTT	CATSRDYRGWNTEAFF
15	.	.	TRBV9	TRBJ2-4	TGTGCCAGCAGCACAAGCGGGTCAGCCAAAAACATTCAGTACTTC	CASSTSGSAKNIQYF
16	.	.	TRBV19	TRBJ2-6	TGTGCCAGTAGTATACCCCCGGGCTCTGGGGCCAACGTCCTGACTTTC	CASSIPPGSGANVLTF
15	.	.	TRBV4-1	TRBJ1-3	TGCGCCAGCAGCCAAGAGGCTTCTCCGCAAAGGACCATATATTTT	CASSQEASPQRTIYF
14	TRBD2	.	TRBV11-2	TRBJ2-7	TGTGCCAGCAGCCCTCCGGGACTAGGCTACGAGCAGTACTTC	CASSPPGLGYEQYF
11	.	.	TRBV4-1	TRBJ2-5	TGCGCCAGCAGCGAAAAGGAATCCCAGTACTTC	CASSEKESQYF
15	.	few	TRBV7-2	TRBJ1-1	TGTGCCAGCAGCTTTTACAGGGCCGAAGACACTGAAGCTTTCTTT	CASSFYRAEDTEAFF
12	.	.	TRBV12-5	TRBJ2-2	TGTGCTAGTGGAACTTACACCGGGGAGCTGTTTTTT	CASGTYTGELFF
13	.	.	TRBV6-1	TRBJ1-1	TGTGCCAGCAGTGAAGGGCAGACCACTGAAGCTTTCTTT	CASSEGQTTEAFF
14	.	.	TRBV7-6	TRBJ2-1	TGTGCCAGCAGCACCCGGACAGAATCCGGTGAGCAGTTCTTC	CASSTRTESGEQFF
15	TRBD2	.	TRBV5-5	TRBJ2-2	TGTGCCAGCACCAGATTTAGGACTAGCGGCGGGGAGCTGTTTTTT	CASTRFRTSGGELFF
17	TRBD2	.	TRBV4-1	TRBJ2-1	TGCGCCAGCAGCCAAGTGGGACTAGCGGGAGGGGACAATGAGCAGTTCTTC	CASSQVGLAGGDNEQFF
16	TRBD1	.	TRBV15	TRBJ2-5	TGTGCCACCAGCCATAGGGGGACAGGGGTGCAAGAGACCCAGTACTTC	CATSHRGTGVQETQYF
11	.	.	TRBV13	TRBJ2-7	TGTGCCAGCAGCGCAGGGAGGGAGCAGTACTTC	CASSAGREQYF
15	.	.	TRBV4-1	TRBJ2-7	TGCGCCAGCAGCCACTCCGGGACATCCTCCTACGAGCAGTACTTC	CASSHSGTSSYEQYF